One sample yielded the 22 T cell receptor beta chains listed below, sequenced in a study of cytomegalovirus exposure and HLA in healthy donors. Generated by immunoSEQ multiplex PCR, the TCRdb table keeps only in-frame clones and is missing some. Found here are some 140,000 clones, approximately 87% of them singletons; the top ten hold roughly 3%. Material for sequencing was PBMCs. The receptor source for this set is a man aged 18 to 29 in good health and CMV-seronegative.

The J gene is TRBJ2-6, the V gene TRBV11-2; D is undetermined. This CDR3 region has 17 residues. V shed 5 bases and J shed 4 bases, with 18 bases lying between them. The germline CDR1 and CDR2 sequences are SGHAT and FQNNGV. CDR3 in amino acids: CASSRLPRFSGANVLTF. For the CDR3, the DNA is TGTGCCAGCAGCCGGCTTCCTAGATTTTCCGGGGCCAACGTCCTGACTTTC.

The chain has TRBV7-9 and TRBJ2-7, with 8 bases fitting TRBD1. Trimming cost V 2 bases and J 2 bases; bases outside gene matches: 5. The CDR3 loop spans 15 amino acids. Germline loops: CDR1 SEHNR, CDR2 FQNEAQ (reference sequence). The CDR3 bases are TGTGCCAGCAGCTTAACGGGACAGGAAACCTACGAGCAGTACTTC. It specifies CASSLTGQETYEQYF.

The chain combines TRBV6-5 with TRBJ1-5; the match to TRBD1 covers 7 bases. J gave up 4 bases and V 6 bases, and 0 bases lay outside the gene matches. This CDR3 region has 12 residues. The germline V gene encodes CDR1 MNHEY and CDR2 SVGAGI. The CDR3 sequence is CASRQGNQPQHF. The CDR3 DNA reads as TGTGCCAGCAGACAGGGGAATCAGCCCCAGCATTTT.

The chain has TRBV28 and TRBJ2-2; 7 nucleotides line up with TRBD1. Trimming took 2 bases from V and 4 from J; bases not matched to a gene: 4. The CDR3 loop spans 15 amino acids. Germline V gene lookup returns CDR1 MDHEN and CDR2 SYDVKM. The CDR3: CASSLVPGGTGELFF. Here the CDR3 DNA reads TGTGCCAGCAGTTTAGTCCCAGGGGGCACCGGGGAGCTGTTTTTT. Drawing the rest from reference TRBV28 and TRBJ2-2, the complete variable domain is DVKVTQSSRYLVKRTGEKVFLECVQDMDHENMFWYRQDPGLGLRLIYFSYDVKMKEKGDIPEGYSVSREKKERFSLILESASTNQTSMYLCASSLVPGGTGELFFGEGSRLTVL.

The V call is TRBV7-8, the J call TRBJ1-1; TRBD1 matches at 7 bases. The V gene's germline CDR1 is SGHVS and CDR2 FQNEAQ. This CDR3 is 15 amino acids long. Trimming cost V 3 bases and J 3 bases; bases outside gene matches: 7. CDR3 DNA sequence: TGTGCCAGCAGCTTTCGGACAGGATCGCACACTGAAGCTTTCTTT. Amino acid sequence: CASSFRTGSHTEAFF.

The chain uses TRBV2 and TRBJ2-3; D gene uncertain. This CDR3 comprises 14 residues. V was clipped by 7 bases and J by 0 bases, with 11 bases between them. Per the germline V gene, CDR1 is SNHLY and CDR2 is FYNNEI. For the CDR3, the DNA is TGTGCCAGCACGCCCCTAATAAGCACAGATACGCAGTATTTT. Translated, it gives CASTPLISTDTQYF. Using reference TRBV2 and TRBJ2-3 for the parts outside the CDR3, the full variable domain is EPEVTQTPSHQVTQMGQEVILRCVPISNHLYFYWYRQILGQKVEFLVSFYNNEISEKSEIFDDQFSVERPDGSNFTLKIRSTKLEDSAMYFCASTPLISTDTQYFGPGTRLTVL.

V gene TRBV9 combines with J gene TRBJ2-5, with D maybe TRBD2 (6 bases). The CDR3 totals 16 residues. Trimming took off 3 bases at V and 5 bases at J, with 20 bases between the two ends. Germline V lookup: CDR1 SGDLS, CDR2 YYNGEE. The CDR3 sequence is CASSGLSGWGDETQYF. The CDR3 DNA is TGTGCCAGCAGCGGGCTATCTGGTTGGGGGGATGAGACCCAGTACTTC.

The rearrangement uses TRBV5-6 and TRBJ2-1, with 7 positions matching TRBD2. CDR1 SGHDT and CDR2 YYEEEE come from the germline V gene. Germline trimming cut 0 bases from V and 2 bases from J; bases unmatched to any gene: 8. This CDR3 region has 17 residues. The CDR3 spells CASSLGARAGAYNEQFF. CDR3 bases: TGTGCCAGCAGCTTGGGGGCTCGGGCGGGAGCCTACAATGAGCAGTTCTTC.

V and J are TRBV30 and TRBJ2-1; TRBD2 matches at 13 bases. CDR3 length: 15 amino acids. Germline assignment: CDR1 GTSNPN and CDR2 SVGIG (reference sequence). V lost 0 bases to trimming and J lost 7 bases; unmatched junction nucleotides: 3. The CDR3 nucleotides read TGTGCCTGGAGTGTAGGACTAGCGGGAGCGAATGAGCAGTTCTTC. Translating it yields CAWSVGLAGANEQFF.

The chain employs TRBV5-5 and TRBJ1-1; D gene unclear. V lost 6 bases and J lost 0, with 15 bases in between. This CDR3 has 15 amino acids. The V gene's germline CDR1 is SGHKS and CDR2 YYEKEE (reference sequence). The DNA for the CDR3 is TGTGCCAGCAACCTTGAGGGAGGGTTGAACACTGAAGCTTTCTTT. Translation gives CASNLEGGLNTEAFF. The entire variable domain, with the rest obtained from reference TRBV5-5 and TRBJ1-1, is as follows: DAGVTQSPTHLIKTRGQQVTLRCSPISGHKSVSWYQQVLGQGPQFIFQYYEKEERGRGNFPDRFSARQFPNYSSELNVNALLLGDSALYLCASNLEGGLNTEAFFGQGTRLTVV.

Points on this clone: One junction end disagrees with the germline gene, perhaps due to a read error. J is TRBJ2-5 and V is TRBV5-4; 7 bases match TRBD1. Gene TRBJ2-7 matches the end of the DNA better, so the J call may be wrong. The CDR3 runs 15 residues. Germline assignment: CDR1 SGHNT and CDR2 YYREEE (reference sequence). The CDR3 DNA reads as TGCGCCAGCAGCCAAGAGACAGGGAGCTCCTACGAGCAGTACTTC. Translating it yields CASSQETGSSYEQYF.

The chain joins TRBV5-4 to TRBJ2-1, with 12 bases aligning to TRBD2. V dropped 4 bases and J dropped 7; count of bases not matched to a gene: 6. The CDR3 spans 15 residues. Germline V gene lookup returns CDR1 SGHNT and CDR2 YYREEE (reference sequence). The CDR3 DNA sequence: TGTGCCAGCAGCGGAGGACTAGCGGGGCATAATGAGCAGTTCTTC. Its protein product is CASSGGLAGHNEQFF.

CDR3 coding DNA: TGTGCCAGCAGCTTGGGAGGGACAGGGGAAGGGCAGCCCCAGCATTTT. Protein product: CASSLGGTGEGQPQHF. J is TRBJ1-5 and V is TRBV5-4, with 10 bases matching TRBD1. Germline V gives CDR1 SGHNT, CDR2 YYREEE (reference sequence). There are 16 residues in the CDR3. J lost 7 bases, V lost 0 bases, and 7 bases had no gene match.

This clone has a single count. The chain recombines TRBV2 with TRBJ1-1, with D hard to call. The V end was cut by 5 bases, the J end by 1 base, with 8 bases between. The CDR3 covers 13 residues. Germline CDR1 is SNHLY and CDR2 is FYNNEI. CDR3 in DNA: TGTGCCAGCAGTACAAGTACGAACACTGAAGCTTTCTTT. It specifies CASSTSTNTEAFF.

The chain is built from TRBV5-4 and TRBJ2-5; 13 bases are shared with TRBD2. Trimming at V came to 3 bases and at J to 4 bases, leaving 6 bases not matched to a gene. Germline V gene sequence: CDR1 SGHNT, CDR2 YYREEE (reference sequence). CDR3 length: 16 residues. The CDR3 protein is CASSSGLAGRGETQYF. The CDR3 DNA sequence: TGTGCCAGCAGCTCGGGACTAGCGGGAAGGGGAGAGACCCAGTACTTC.

This clone appeared once. The rearrangement uses TRBV28 and TRBJ2-4, with 8 positions matching TRBD1. CDR1 is MDHEN, CDR2 SYDVKM, per germline. J gave up 9 bases and V 6 bases, and 7 bases lay outside the gene matches. The CDR3 runs 13 residues. The CDR3 region is CASRHRGAGIQYF. The CDR3 DNA reads as TGTGCCAGCAGACACAGGGGGGCGGGCATTCAGTACTTC. Combining the CDR3 with reference TRBV28 and TRBJ2-4 gives the whole variable domain DVKVTQSSRYLVKRTGEKVFLECVQDMDHENMFWYRQDPGLGLRLIYFSYDVKMKEKGDIPEGYSVSREKKERFSLILESASTNQTSMYLCASRHRGAGIQYFGAGTRLSVL.

The V call is TRBV9, the J call TRBJ2-7, with D possibly matching TRBD1 (5 bases). CDR3 size: 14 residues. The V end was cut by 3 bases, the J end by 3 bases, with 13 bases between. CDR1 and CDR2 from the germline V gene are SGDLS and YYNGEE. CDR3 DNA: TGTGCCAGCAGCGCAGGACAAGGGGACTACGAGCAGTACTTC. Amino acids: CASSAGQGDYEQYF.

This chain joins TRBV6-4 and TRBJ2-3; 7 bases agree with TRBD1. V trimming: 2 bases; J trimming: 6 bases; junction bases outside the gene matches: 2. The germline V gene has CDR1 MRHNA and CDR2 SNTAGT. This CDR3 is 13 amino acids long. In nucleotides, the CDR3 is TGTGCCAGCAGTGACCAGACAGGGGATACGCAGTATTTT. Its translation is CASSDQTGDTQYF.

The rearrangement uses TRBV2 and TRBJ2-1, with D possibly matching TRBD2 (5 bases). Germline CDR1 SNHLY, CDR2 FYNNEI. Trimming left V 4 bases short and J 4 bases short, with 11 bases between. This CDR3 has 14 residues. Written as DNA, the CDR3 is TGTGCCAGCAGTGGGGAGATCACATACAATGAGCAGTTCTTC. This translates into CASSGEITYNEQFF.

The chain recombines TRBV15 with TRBJ1-5; the match to TRBD1 covers 8 bases. V shed 3 bases and J 6 bases; nucleotides not matched to a gene: 10. This CDR3 has 16 residues. In germline, CDR1 is LNHNV, CDR2 YYDKDF (reference sequence). In DNA form, the CDR3 reads TGTGCCACCAGCAGTCCCGACAGGGGCGAGCGTCAGCCCCAGCATTTT. This codes for CATSSPDRGERQPQHF.

In its sample, this clone was seen a few times. The gene calls are TRBV6-5 and TRBJ1-2; no reliable D call. The CDR3 totals 13 residues. Germline values: CDR1 MNHEY, CDR2 SVGAGI. V lost 8 bases to trimming and J lost 6 bases, with 16 bases between them. CDR3 region: CASHRSGRNGYTF. CDR3 bases: TGTGCCAGCCATAGGTCCGGGAGGAATGGCTACACCTTC.

This chain joins TRBV7-9 and TRBJ1-4; D gene uncertain. Germline loops: CDR1 SEHNR, CDR2 FQNEAQ (reference sequence). The CDR3 consists of 14 residues. V lost 1 base and J lost 8, with 11 bases in between. CDR3 region: CASSLGWLEEKLFF. The DNA of the CDR3 is TGTGCCAGCAGCTTAGGTTGGCTAGAGGAAAAACTGTTTTTT.